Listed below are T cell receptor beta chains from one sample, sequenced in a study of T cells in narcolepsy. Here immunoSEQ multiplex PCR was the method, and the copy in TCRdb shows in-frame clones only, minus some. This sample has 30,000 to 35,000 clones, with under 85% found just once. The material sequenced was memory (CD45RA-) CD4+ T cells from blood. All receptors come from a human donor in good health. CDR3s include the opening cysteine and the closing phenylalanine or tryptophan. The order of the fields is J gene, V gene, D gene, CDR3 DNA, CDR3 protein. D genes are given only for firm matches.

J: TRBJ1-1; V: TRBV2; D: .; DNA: TGTGCCAGCAGAAAGGCGCAGGGCACTGAAGCTTTCTTT; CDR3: CASRKAQGTEAFF
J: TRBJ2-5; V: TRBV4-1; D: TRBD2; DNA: TGCGCCAGCAGCCGCTTACTAGCGGAGGCGCATGCGACCCAGTACTTC; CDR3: CASSRLLAEAHATQYF
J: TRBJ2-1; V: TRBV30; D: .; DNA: TGTGCCTGGGGCCCCGAATTACTTTCATCCTACAATGAGCAGTTCTTC; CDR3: CAWGPELLSSYNEQFF
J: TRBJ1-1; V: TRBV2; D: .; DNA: TGTGCCAGCGGTAAGAGGACGATGAACACTGAAGCTTTCTTT; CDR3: CASGKRTMNTEAFF
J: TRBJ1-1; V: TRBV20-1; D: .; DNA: TGCAGTGCTAGTGTGGCCACTGAAGCTTTCTTT; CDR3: CSASVATEAFF
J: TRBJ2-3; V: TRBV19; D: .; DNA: TGTGCCAGTAAAGAACGCCCTAGCACAGATACGCAGTATTTT; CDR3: CASKERPSTDTQYF
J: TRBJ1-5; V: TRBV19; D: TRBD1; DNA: TGTGCCAGTAGTATAGAAGGGACAGGGTGGCAGCCCCAGCATTTT; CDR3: CASSIEGTGWQPQHF
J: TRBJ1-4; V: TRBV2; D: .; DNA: TGTGCCAGCAGCCCCGGCACGGGACGGGAAAAACTGTTTTTT; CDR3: CASSPGTGREKLFF
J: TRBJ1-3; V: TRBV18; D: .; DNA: TGTGCCAGCTCACCAAGGGCAGGGACCTCTGGAAACACCATATATTTT; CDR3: CASSPRAGTSGNTIYF
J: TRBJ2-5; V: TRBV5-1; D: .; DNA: TGCGCCAGCAGCTTGGCGGGGGCCCAAGAGACCCAGTACTTC; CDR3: CASSLAGAQETQYF
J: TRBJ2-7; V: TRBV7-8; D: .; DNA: TGTGCCAGCAGCCCGAGGGGATCCTACGAGCAGTACTTC; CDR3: CASSPRGSYEQYF
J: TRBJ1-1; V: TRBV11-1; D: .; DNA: TGTGCCAGCAGCACACTAAGGACAGCGAACACTGAAGCTTTCTTT; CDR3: CASSTLRTANTEAFF
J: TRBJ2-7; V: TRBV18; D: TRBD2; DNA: TGTGCCAGCTCACCAACAAGCGGGATGCACGAGCAGTACTTC; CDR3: CASSPTSGMHEQYF